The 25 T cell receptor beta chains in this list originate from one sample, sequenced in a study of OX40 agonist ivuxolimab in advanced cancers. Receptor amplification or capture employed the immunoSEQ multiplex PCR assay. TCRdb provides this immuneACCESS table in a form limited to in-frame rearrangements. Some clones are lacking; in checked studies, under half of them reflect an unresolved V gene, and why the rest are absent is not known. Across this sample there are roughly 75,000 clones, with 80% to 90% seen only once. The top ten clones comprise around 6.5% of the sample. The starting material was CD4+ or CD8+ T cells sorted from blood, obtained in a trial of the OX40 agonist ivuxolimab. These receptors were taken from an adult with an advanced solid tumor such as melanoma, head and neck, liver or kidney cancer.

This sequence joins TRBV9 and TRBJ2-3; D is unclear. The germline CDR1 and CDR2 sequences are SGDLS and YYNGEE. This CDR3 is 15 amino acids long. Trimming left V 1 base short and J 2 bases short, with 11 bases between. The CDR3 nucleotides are TGTGCCAGCAGCGTAAACGGAGCGTACACAGATACGCAGTATTTT. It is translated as CASSVNGAYTDTQYF. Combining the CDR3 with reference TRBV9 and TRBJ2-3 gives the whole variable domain DSGVTQTPKHLITATGQRVTLRCSPRSGDLSVYWYQQSLDQGLQFLIQYYNGEERAKGNILERFSAQQFPDLHSELNLSSLELGDSALYFCASSVNGAYTDTQYFGPGTRLTVL.

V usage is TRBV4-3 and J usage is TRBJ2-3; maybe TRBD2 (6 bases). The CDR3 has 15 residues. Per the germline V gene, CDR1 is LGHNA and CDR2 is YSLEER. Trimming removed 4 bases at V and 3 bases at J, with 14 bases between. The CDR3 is CASSLGLTTTDTQYF. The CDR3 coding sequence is TGCGCCAGCAGCCTGGGACTGACTACTACAGATACGCAGTATTTT.

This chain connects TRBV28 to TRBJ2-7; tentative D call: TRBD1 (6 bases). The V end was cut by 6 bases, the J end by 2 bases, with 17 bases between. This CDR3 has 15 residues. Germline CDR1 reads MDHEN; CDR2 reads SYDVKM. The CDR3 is CASSPYLGGPYEQYF. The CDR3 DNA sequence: TGTGCCAGCAGCCCATATTTAGGGGGACCCTACGAGCAGTACTTC.

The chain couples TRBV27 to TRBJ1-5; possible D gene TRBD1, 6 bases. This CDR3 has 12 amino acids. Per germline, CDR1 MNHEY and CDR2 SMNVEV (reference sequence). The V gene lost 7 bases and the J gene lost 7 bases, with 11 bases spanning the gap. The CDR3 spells CASTTGSQPQHF. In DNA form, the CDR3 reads TGTGCCAGCACCACAGGGAGCCAGCCCCAGCATTTT.

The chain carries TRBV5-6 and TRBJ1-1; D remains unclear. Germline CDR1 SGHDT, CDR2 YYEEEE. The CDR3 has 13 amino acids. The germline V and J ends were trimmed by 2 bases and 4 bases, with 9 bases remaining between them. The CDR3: CASSFGSSTEAFF. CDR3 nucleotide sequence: TGTGCCAGCAGCTTTGGTTCGAGCACTGAAGCTTTCTTT.

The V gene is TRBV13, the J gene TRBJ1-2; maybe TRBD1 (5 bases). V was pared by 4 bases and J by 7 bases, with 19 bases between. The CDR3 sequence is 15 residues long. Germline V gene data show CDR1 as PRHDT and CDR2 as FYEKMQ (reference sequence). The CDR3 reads CASSSPRTYDSGYTF. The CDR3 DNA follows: TGTGCCAGCAGCTCACCACGTACCTACGACAGTGGCTACACCTTC.

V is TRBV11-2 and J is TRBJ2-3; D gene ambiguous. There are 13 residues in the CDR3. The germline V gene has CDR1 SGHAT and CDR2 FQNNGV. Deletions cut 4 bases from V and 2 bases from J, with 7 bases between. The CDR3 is CASSSALTDTQYF. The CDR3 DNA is TGTGCCAGCAGCTCGGCCCTCACAGATACGCAGTATTTT.

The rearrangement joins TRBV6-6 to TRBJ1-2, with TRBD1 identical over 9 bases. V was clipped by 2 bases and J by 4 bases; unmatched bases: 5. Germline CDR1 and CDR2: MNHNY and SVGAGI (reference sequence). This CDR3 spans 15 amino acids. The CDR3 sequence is CASSYPTGGSYGYTF. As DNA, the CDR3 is TGTGCCAGCAGTTACCCGACAGGGGGAAGCTATGGCTACACCTTC.

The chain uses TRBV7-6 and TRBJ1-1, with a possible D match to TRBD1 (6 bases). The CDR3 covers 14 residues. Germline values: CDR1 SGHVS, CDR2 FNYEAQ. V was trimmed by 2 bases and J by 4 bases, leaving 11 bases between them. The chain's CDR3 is CASSLFEGGTEAFF. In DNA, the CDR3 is TGTGCCAGCAGCTTATTTGAAGGGGGCACTGAAGCTTTCTTT.

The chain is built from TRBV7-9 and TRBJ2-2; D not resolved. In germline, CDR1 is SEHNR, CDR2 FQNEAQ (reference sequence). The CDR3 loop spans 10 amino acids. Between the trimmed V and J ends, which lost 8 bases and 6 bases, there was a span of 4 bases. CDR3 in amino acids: CASFAGELFF. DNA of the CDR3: TGTGCCAGCTTTGCCGGGGAGCTGTTTTTT.

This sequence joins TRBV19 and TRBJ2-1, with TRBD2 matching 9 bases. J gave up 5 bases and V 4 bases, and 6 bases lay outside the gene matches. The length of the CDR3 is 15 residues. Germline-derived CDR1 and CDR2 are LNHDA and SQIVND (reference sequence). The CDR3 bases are TGTGCCAGTAGTACGAGTAGCGGGAGTGACAATGAGCAGTTCTTC. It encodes CASSTSSGSDNEQFF.

CDR3 region: CAWSVTGDNEQFF. The CDR3 DNA sequence: TGTGCCTGGAGTGTAACAGGGGACAATGAGCAGTTCTTC. The chain employs TRBV30 and TRBJ2-1, with 7 positions matching TRBD1. The junction had 1 base not matched to a gene; V was cut back by 0 bases and J by 5 bases. Germline V CDR1 and CDR2: GTSNPN, SVGIG (reference sequence). The CDR3 covers 13 residues.

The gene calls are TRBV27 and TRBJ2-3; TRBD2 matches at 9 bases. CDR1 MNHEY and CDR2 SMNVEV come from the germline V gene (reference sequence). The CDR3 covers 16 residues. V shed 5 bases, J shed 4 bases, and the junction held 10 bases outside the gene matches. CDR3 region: CASSDIIAGAADTQYF. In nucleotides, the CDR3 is TGTGCCAGCAGTGACATAATAGCGGGAGCTGCAGATACGCAGTATTTT.

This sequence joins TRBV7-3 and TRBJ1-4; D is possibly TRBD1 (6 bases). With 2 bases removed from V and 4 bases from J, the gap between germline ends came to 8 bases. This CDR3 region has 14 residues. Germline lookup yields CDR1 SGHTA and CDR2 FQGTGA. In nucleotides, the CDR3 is TGTGCCAGCAGCTTACCAGGGGATAATGAAAAACTGTTTTTT. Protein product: CASSLPGDNEKLFF.

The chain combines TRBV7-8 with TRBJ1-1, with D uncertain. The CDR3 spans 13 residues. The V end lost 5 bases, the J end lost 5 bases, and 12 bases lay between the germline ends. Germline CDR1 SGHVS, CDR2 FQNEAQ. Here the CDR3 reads CASSPRTETEAFF. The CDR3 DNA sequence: TGTGCCAGCAGCCCCCGGACGGAGACTGAAGCTTTCTTT.

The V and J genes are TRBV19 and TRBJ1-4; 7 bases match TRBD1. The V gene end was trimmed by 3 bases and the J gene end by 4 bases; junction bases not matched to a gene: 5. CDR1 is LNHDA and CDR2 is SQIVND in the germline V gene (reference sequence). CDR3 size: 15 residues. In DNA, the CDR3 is TGTGCCAGTAGTATGGGGGGACAGCGTAATGAAAAACTGTTTTTT. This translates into CASSMGGQRNEKLFF.

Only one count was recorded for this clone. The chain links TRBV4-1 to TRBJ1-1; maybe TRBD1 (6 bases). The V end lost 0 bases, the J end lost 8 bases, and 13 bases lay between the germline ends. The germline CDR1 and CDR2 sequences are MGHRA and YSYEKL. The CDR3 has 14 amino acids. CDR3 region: CASSQETGPYEAFF. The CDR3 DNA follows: TGCGCCAGCAGCCAAGAAACAGGGCCGTACGAAGCTTTCTTT.

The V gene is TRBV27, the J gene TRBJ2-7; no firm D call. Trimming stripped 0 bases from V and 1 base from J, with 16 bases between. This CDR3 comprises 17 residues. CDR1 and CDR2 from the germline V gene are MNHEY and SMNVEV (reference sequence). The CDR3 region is CASSLSLAWASSYEQYF. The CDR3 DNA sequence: TGTGCCAGCAGTTTATCGTTGGCCTGGGCGTCTTCCTACGAGCAGTACTTC.

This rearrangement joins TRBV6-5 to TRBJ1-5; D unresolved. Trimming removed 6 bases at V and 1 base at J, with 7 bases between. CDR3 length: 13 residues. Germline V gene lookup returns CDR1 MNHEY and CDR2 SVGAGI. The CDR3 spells CASSRGSNQPQHF. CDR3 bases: TGTGCCAGCAGCCGGGGAAGCAATCAGCCCCAGCATTTT.

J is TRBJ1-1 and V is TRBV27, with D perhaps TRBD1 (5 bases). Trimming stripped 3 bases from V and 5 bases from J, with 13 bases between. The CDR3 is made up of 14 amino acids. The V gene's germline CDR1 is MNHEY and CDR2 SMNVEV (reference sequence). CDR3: CASSLVGDGTEAFF. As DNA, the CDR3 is TGTGCCAGCAGTTTGGTAGGGGATGGAACTGAAGCTTTCTTT.

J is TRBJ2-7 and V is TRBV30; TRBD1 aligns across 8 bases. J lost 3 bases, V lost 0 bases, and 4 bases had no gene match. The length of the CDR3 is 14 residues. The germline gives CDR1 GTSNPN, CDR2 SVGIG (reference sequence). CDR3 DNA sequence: TGTGCCTGGAGTGTGGGGACAGGACACTACGAGCAGTACTTC. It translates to CAWSVGTGHYEQYF.

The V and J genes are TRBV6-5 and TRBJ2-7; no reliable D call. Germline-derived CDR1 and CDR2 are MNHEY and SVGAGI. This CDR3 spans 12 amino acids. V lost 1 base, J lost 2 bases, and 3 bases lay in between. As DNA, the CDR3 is TGTGCCAGCAGTTACTTAACCTACGAGCAGTACTTC. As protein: CASSYLTYEQYF.

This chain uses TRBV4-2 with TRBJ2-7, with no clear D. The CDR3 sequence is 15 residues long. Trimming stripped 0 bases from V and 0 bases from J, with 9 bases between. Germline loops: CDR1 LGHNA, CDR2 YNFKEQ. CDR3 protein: CASSQDRSTSYEQYF. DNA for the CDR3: TGTGCCAGCAGCCAAGACCGCAGTACCTCCTACGAGCAGTACTTC.

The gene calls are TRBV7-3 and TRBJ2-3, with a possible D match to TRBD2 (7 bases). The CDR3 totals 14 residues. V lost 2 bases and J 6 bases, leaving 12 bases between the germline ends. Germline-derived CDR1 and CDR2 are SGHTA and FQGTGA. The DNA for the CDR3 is TGTGCCAGCAGCTTAGATGGGGGGGCGGATACGCAGTATTTT. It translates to CASSLDGGADTQYF.

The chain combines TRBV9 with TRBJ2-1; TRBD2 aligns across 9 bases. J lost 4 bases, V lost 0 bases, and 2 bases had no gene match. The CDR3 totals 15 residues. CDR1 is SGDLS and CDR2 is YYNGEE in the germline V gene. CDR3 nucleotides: TGTGCCAGCAGCGTAGGACTAGCGGCTTACAATGAGCAGTTCTTC. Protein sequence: CASSVGLAAYNEQFF. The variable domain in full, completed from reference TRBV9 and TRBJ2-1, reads DSGVTQTPKHLITATGQRVTLRCSPRSGDLSVYWYQQSLDQGLQFLIQYYNGEERAKGNILERFSAQQFPDLHSELNLSSLELGDSALYFCASSVGLAAYNEQFFGPGTRLTVL.